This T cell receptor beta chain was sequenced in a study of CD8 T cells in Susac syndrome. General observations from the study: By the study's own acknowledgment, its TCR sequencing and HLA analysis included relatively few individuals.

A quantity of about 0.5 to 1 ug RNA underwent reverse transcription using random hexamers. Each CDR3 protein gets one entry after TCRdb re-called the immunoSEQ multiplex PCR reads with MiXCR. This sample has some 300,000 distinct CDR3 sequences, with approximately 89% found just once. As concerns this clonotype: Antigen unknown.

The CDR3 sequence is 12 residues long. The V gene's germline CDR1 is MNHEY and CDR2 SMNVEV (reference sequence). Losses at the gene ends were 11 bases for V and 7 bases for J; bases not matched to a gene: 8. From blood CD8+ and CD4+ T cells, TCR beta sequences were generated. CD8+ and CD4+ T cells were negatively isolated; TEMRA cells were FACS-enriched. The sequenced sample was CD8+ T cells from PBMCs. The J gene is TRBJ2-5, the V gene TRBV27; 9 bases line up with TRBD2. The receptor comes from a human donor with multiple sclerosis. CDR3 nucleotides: TGTGCCGCGGGGGGGACCGGGGGGACCCAGTACTTC. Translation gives CAAGGTGGTQYF.